The subject of this entry is one T cell receptor (beta chain). The antigen is unknown. This CDR3 contains 15 residues. In germline, CDR1 is MGHRA, CDR2 YSYEKL. With V trimmed by 4 bases and J by 6 bases, 10 bases remained unmatched. This specimen comes from a study of cytomegalovirus exposure and HLA in healthy donors. The study sampled nominally healthy donors, though unrecorded immune exposures were likely. PCR was performed using 60 Vbeta and 13 Jbeta primers. Some clones are missing from TCRdb's copy, which holds only in-frame ones; the method was immunoSEQ multiplex PCR. The data contain roughly 110,000 clones, around 80% of them seen just once; the ten biggest clones take up 2.5% to 3.5%. Study results and limitations: According to the study, 180 or so TCR beta chains were cytomegalovirus-associated.

The TCR sequence derives from a woman between 18 and 29 years old in good health and CMV-seropositive. The sample was PBMCs. The V gene is TRBV4-1, the J gene TRBJ2-7; the match to TRBD1 covers 9 bases. Here the CDR3 DNA reads TGCGCCAGCAGCCCCTTCGGGGACAGGGCGGGCGAGCAGTACTTC. Its translation: CASSPFGDRAGEQYF.